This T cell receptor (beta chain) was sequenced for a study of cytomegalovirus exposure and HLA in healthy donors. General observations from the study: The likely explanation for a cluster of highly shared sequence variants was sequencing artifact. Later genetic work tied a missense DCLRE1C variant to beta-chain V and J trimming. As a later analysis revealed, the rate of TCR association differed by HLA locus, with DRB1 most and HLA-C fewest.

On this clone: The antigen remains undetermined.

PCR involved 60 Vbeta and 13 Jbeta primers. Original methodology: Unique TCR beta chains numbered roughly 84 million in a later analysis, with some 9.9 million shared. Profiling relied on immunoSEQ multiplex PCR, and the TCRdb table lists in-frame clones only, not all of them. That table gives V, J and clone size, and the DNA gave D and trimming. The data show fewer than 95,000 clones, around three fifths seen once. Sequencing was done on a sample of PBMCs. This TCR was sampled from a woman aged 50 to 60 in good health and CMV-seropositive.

In DNA, the CDR3 is TGTGCCAGCTCACCTGGGACAGGCAAAAACATTCAGTACTTC. Its protein product is CASSPGTGKNIQYF. The chain has TRBV6-5 and TRBJ2-4, with 8 nucleotides matching TRBD1. CDR1 and CDR2 (germline): MNHEY, SVGAGI. The CDR3 runs to 14 residues. V dropped 8 bases and J dropped 3; count of bases not matched to a gene: 6.